These T cell receptor beta chains were read from a single sample in a study of ipilimumab plus nivolumab after autologous stem cell transplantation. Sequencing used immunoSEQ multiplex PCR; TCRdb keeps in-frame clones, though not all of them. The data hold roughly 40,000 clones, with 85% to 95% observed a single time. Here the sequenced sample was PBMCs, taken in a trial of ipilimumab plus nivolumab as post-transplant consolidation. Receptors were obtained from a male donor with multiple myeloma. The CDR3 runs from the conserved cysteine through the conserved F or W. D genes are given only for firm matches. The listing skips clone size in some rows; elsewhere it reads once, few, many or a size class.

size,V,J,D,DNA,CDR3
NA,TRBV6-4,TRBJ1-1,NA,TGTGCCAGCAGCGCCGGGGGGGACACTGAAGCTTTCTTT,CASSAGGDTEAFF
NA,TRBV11-3,TRBJ1-1,NA,TGTGCCAGCGCGCGACAGTTCTACACTGAAGCTTTCTTT,CASARQFYTEAFF
NA,TRBV27,TRBJ2-5,TRBD2,TGTGCCAGCAGAAAACCGGGACTAGCGGGTTCAGAAGAGACCCAGTACTTC,CASRKPGLAGSEETQYF
NA,TRBV6-6,TRBJ2-1,TRBD2,TGTGCCAGTCAACTAGCGAGTGAGCAGTTCTTC,CASQLASEQFF
NA,TRBV7-9,TRBJ2-5,NA,TGTGCCACCCCATCTGGGGAGACCCAGTACTTC,CATPSGETQYF
NA,TRBV5-1,TRBJ2-1,TRBD1,TGCGCCAGCAGCTTGCAAAACAGGGGGAATGAGCAGTTCTTC,CASSLQNRGNEQFF
NA,TRBV15,TRBJ1-2,NA,TGTGCCACCAGCAGAGTCGACACGGGTGTATATGGCTACACCTTC,CATSRVDTGVYGYTF
NA,TRBV18,TRBJ2-3,TRBD2,TGTGCCAGCTCTCACACTAGCGGGGCTAGCACAGATACGCAGTATTTT,CASSHTSGASTDTQYF
NA,TRBV12-5,TRBJ2-3,TRBD2,TGTGCTAGTGGTTTGGTACGTAGCGGGGATAGCACAGATACGCAGTATTTT,CASGLVRSGDSTDTQYF
NA,TRBV7-9,TRBJ1-5,NA,TGTGCCAGCAGCTTAGGTTTCGCGTCAGGGATAAATCAGCCCCAGCATTTT,CASSLGFASGINQPQHF
NA,TRBV28,TRBJ1-5,TRBD1,TGTGCCAGCAGTTATCAACAGGGGGCAGGTCAGCCCCAGCATTTT,CASSYQQGAGQPQHF
NA,TRBV7-9,TRBJ2-5,NA,TGTGCCAGCAGCCCCAGGATCACGTGGCAGCAAGAGACCCAGTACTTC,CASSPRITWQQETQYF
NA,TRBV15,TRBJ2-7,NA,TGTGCCACCAGCAGGCGGTGGGCCTACGAGCAGTACTTC,CATSRRWAYEQYF
NA,TRBV7-9,TRBJ1-2,NA,TGTGCCAGCAGCCGAATACCTGATACTAACTATGGCTACACCTTC,CASSRIPDTNYGYTF
NA,TRBV28,TRBJ1-5,NA,TGTGCCAGCAGTTCCGAAGGGCAGGGAAGCCAGCCCCAGCATTTT,CASSSEGQGSQPQHF
once,TRBV2,TRBJ1-2,NA,TGTGCCAGCAGTTGGGCCGCACATGGGGACTATGGCTACACCTTC,CASSWAAHGDYGYTF
NA,TRBV7-2,TRBJ1-3,NA,TGTGCCAGCAGCGCCTTTGGCGCCTCTGGAAACACCATATATTTT,CASSAFGASGNTIYF
NA,TRBV16,TRBJ1-2,NA,TGTGCCAGCAGCCAAGGAGGCTCCAGGGCCCCCCTGGTGGAGGGCTACACCTTC,CASSQGGSRAPLVEGYTF
NA,TRBV5-1,TRBJ2-7,NA,TGCGCCAGCAGCTTGGTTGGTCTCCACTACGAGCAGTACTTC,CASSLVGLHYEQYF
NA,TRBV19,TRBJ1-2,NA,TGTGCCAGTAGTGCCCGGGATCTCTATGGCTACACCTTC,CASSARDLYGYTF
NA,TRBV7-9,TRBJ1-5,NA,TGTGCCAGCAGCGCCCGAAGGGCCAGGGCGGATCAGCCCCAGCATTTT,CASSARRARADQPQHF
once,TRBV19,TRBJ2-5,NA,TGTGCCAGTAGTTCAACAGGGTTTTTGGAGACCCAGTACTTC,CASSSTGFLETQYF
NA,TRBV9,TRBJ2-3,NA,TGTGCCAGCAGCGTCGACCACACAGATACGCAGTATTTT,CASSVDHTDTQYF
NA,TRBV4-3,TRBJ2-7,NA,TGCGCCAGCAGCCAAGTGGGGGGGCGCAGCGAGCAGTACTTC,CASSQVGGRSEQYF
NA,TRBV18,TRBJ1-5,TRBD1,TGTGCCAGCTCACCAAGACAGGGCGGCAATCAGCCCCAGCATTTT,CASSPRQGGNQPQHF
NA,TRBV19,TRBJ1-4,NA,TGTGCCACCCGGGGGCAGGGAGATGAAAAACTGTTTTTT,CATRGQGDEKLFF
NA,TRBV28,TRBJ1-2,TRBD1,TGTGCCAGCGGGACAGGGGGGGCCTATGGCTACACCTTC,CASGTGGAYGYTF
NA,TRBV4-1,TRBJ2-2,TRBD2,TGCGCCAGCAGCCAAGCTGGACTAGCGGGAGTTGGCGGGGAGCTGTTTTTT,CASSQAGLAGVGGELFF
once,TRBV28,TRBJ1-2,TRBD1,TGTGCCAGCAGGGGGACAGCTAACTATGGCTACACCTTC,CASRGTANYGYTF